This T cell receptor beta chain originates from a study of blood T cells in healthy people across ages. Germline V gene data show CDR1 as LNHNV and CDR2 as YYDKDF (reference sequence). Trimming shortened V by 3 bases and J by 5 bases, and 18 bases separated the two germline ends. This CDR3 is built from 16 residues. Study-wide results and caveats: Using unsorted PBMCs precluded a conclusive naive versus antigen-experienced comparison.

Worth noting for this clonotype: Its antigen is not identified.

It was with a sample-barcoded 5' primer and a J-beta primer mix that a second PCR of about 7 to 12 cycles was run. Using its own MiXCR run on the 5' RACE reads, TCRdb lists one record per CDR3 protein. The sample contains about 1.4 million distinct CDR3 sequences, roughly 60% of which appear only once. The chain has TRBV15 and TRBJ2-3; no clear D gene. Sequenced material: blood. The receptor comes from a man younger than 35 in good health. The CDR3 loop reads CATSSPGYRPEDTQYF. Written as DNA, the CDR3 is TGTGCCACCAGCAGTCCCGGCTATCGACCTGAAGATACGCAGTATTTT. Drawing the rest from reference TRBV15 and TRBJ2-3, the complete variable domain is DAMVIQNPRYQVTQFGKPVTLSCSQTLNHNVMYWYQQKSSQAPKLLFHYYDKDFNNEADTPDNFQSRRPNTSFCFLDIRSPGLGDTAMYLCATSSPGYRPEDTQYFGPGTRLTVL.